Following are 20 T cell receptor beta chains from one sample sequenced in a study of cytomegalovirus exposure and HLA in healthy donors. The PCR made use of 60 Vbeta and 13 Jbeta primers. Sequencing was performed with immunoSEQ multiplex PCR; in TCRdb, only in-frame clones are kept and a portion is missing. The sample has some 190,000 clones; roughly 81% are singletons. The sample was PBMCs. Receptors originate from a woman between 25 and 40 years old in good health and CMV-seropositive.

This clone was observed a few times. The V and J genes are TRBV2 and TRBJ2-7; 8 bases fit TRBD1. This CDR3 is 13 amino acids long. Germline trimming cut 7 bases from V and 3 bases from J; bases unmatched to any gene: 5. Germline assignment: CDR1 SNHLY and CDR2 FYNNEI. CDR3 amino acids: CASTSTGGYEQYF. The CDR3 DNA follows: TGTGCCAGCACGAGCACAGGGGGCTACGAGCAGTACTTC.

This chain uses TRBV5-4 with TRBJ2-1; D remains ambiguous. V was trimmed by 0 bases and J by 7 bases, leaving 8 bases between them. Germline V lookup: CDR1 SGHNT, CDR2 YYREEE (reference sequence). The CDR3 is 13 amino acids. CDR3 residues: CASSLVARNEQFF. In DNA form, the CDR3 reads TGTGCCAGCAGCTTGGTCGCCCGGAATGAGCAGTTCTTC.

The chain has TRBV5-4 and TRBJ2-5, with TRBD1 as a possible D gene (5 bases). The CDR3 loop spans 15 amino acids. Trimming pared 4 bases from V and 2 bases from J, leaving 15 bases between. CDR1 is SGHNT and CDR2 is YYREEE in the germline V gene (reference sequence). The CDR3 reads CASSEAGWLQETQYF. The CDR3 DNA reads TGTGCCAGCAGCGAGGCAGGGTGGCTTCAAGAGACCCAGTACTTC. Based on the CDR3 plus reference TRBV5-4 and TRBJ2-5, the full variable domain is ETGVTQSPTHLIKTRGQQVTLRCSSQSGHNTVSWYQQALGQGPQFIFQYYREEENGRGNFPPRFSGLQFPNYSSELNVNALELDDSALYLCASSEAGWLQETQYFGPGTRLLVL.

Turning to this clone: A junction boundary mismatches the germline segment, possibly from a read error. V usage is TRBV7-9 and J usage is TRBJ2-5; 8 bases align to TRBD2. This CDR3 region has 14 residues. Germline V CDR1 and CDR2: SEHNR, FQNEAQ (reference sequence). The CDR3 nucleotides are TGTTCCAGCAGCTTAGTGGGACTAGGAGAGACCCAGTACTTC. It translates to CSSSLVGLGETQYF.

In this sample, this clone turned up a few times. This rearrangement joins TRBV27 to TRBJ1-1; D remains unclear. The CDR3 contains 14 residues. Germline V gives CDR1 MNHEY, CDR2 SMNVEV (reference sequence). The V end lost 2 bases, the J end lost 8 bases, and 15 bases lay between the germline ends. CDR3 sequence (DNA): TGTGCCAGCAGTTTAGGTTCCTCCCCGGGGGAAGCTTTCTTT. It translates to CASSLGSSPGEAFF.

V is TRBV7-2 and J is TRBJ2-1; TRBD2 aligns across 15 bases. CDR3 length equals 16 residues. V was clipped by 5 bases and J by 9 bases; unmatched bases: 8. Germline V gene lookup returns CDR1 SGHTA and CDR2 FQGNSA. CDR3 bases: TGTGCCAGCAGCGCCAGAGGGACTAGCGGGGGGAGTGAGCAGTTCTTC. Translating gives CASSARGTSGGSEQFF.

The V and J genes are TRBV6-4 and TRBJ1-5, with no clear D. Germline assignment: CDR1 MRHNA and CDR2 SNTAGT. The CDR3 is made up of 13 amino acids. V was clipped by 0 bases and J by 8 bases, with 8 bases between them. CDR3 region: CASSDSSGEPQHF. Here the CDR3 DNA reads TGTGCCAGCAGTGACTCTAGCGGAGAGCCCCAGCATTTT.

As DNA, the CDR3 is TGTGCCATCCCACGACCCTCGACTAGCGAATACAATGAGCAGTTCTTC. This translates into CAIPRPSTSEYNEQFF. The chain links TRBV7-9 to TRBJ2-1, with 8 bases lining up with TRBD2. Per the germline V gene, CDR1 is SEHNR and CDR2 is FQNEAQ (reference sequence). V lost 10 bases to trimming and J lost 4 bases; unmatched junction nucleotides: 15. The CDR3 totals 16 residues.

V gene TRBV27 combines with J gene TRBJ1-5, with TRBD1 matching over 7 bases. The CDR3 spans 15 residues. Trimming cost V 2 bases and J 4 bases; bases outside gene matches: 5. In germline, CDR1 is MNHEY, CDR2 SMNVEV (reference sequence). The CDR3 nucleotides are TGTGCCAGCAGTTTAGCCAGGGGGTGGAATCAGCCCCAGCATTTT. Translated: CASSLARGWNQPQHF.

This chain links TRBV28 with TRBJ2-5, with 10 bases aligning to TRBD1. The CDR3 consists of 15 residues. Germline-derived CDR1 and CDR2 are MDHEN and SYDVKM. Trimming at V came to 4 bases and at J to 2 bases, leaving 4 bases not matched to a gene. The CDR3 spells CASSSGQGIQETQYF. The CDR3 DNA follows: TGTGCCAGCAGTTCGGGACAGGGGATTCAAGAGACCCAGTACTTC. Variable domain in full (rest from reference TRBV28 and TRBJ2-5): DVKVTQSSRYLVKRTGEKVFLECVQDMDHENMFWYRQDPGLGLRLIYFSYDVKMKEKGDIPEGYSVSREKKERFSLILESASTNQTSMYLCASSSGQGIQETQYFGPGTRLLVL.

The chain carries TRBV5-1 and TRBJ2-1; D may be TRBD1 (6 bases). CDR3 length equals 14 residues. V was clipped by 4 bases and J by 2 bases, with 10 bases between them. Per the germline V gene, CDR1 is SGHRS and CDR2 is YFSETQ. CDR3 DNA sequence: TGCGCCAGCAGCCTACAGGGACCCTACAATGAGCAGTTCTTC. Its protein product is CASSLQGPYNEQFF.

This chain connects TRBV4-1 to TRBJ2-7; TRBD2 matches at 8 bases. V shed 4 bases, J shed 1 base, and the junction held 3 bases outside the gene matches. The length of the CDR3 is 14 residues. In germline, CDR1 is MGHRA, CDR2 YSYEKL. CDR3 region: CASSLVAGSYEQYF. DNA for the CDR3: TGCGCCAGCAGCCTGGTAGCGGGGTCCTACGAGCAGTACTTC.

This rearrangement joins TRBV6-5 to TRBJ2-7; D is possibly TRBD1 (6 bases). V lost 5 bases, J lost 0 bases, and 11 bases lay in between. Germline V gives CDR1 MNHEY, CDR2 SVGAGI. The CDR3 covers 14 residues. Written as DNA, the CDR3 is TGTGCCAGCAGTCAGAGGGGGAGCTCCTACGAGCAGTACTTC. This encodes CASSQRGSSYEQYF.

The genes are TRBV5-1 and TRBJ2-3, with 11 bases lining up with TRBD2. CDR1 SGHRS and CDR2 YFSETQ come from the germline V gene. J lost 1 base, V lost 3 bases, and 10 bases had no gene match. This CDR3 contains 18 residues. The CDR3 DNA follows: TGCGCCAGCAGCTATAGTCCCGGGACTAGCGGAGGCACAGATACGCAGTATTTT. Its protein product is CASSYSPGTSGGTDTQYF.

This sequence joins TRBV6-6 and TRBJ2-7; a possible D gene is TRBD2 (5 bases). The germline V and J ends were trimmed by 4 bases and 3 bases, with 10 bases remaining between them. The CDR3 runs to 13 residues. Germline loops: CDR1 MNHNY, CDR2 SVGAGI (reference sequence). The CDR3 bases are TGTGCCAGCAGTTCGGGAACCCTCTACGAGCAGTACTTC. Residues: CASSSGTLYEQYF.

For the CDR3, the DNA is TGTGCCAGCTCACACGGAGGGCCCTACGAGCAGTACTTC. This encodes CASSHGGPYEQYF. V gene TRBV18 combines with J gene TRBJ2-7, with a weak D call TRBD2 (6 bases). The V gene lost 4 bases and the J gene lost 2 bases, with 9 bases spanning the gap. The CDR3 spans 13 residues. Germline V gene sequence: CDR1 KGHSH, CDR2 LQKENI.

CDR3 nucleotide sequence: TGCGCCAGCAGCCAAGATCCCCAGGCCCCTAACTATGGCTACACCTTC. Translated, it gives CASSQDPQAPNYGYTF. This rearrangement joins TRBV4-1 to TRBJ1-2, with no clear D. Between the trimmed V and J ends, which lost 0 bases and 0 bases, there was a span of 11 bases. The CDR3 totals 16 residues. From germline, CDR1 is MGHRA and CDR2 YSYEKL.

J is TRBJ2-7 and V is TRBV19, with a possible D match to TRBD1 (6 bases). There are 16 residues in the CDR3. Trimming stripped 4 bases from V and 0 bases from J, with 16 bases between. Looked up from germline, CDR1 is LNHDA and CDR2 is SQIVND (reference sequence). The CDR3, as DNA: TGTGCCAGTAGTAGGAAAAGCGGACAGACCTCCTACGAGCAGTACTTC. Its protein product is CASSRKSGQTSYEQYF. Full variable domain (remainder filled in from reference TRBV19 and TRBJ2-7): DGGITQSPKYLFRKEGQNVTLSCEQNLNHDAMYWYRQDPGQGLRLIYYSQIVNDFQKGDIAEGYSVSREKKESFPLTVTSAQKNPTAFYLCASSRKSGQTSYEQYFGPGTRLTVT.

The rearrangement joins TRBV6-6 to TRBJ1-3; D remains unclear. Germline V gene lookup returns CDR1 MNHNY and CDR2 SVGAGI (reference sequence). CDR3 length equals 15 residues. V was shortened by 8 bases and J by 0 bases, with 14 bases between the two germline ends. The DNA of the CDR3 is TGTGCCAGCTTTAAGGCGGCGAGCTCTGGAAACACCATATATTTT. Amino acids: CASFKAASSGNTIYF.

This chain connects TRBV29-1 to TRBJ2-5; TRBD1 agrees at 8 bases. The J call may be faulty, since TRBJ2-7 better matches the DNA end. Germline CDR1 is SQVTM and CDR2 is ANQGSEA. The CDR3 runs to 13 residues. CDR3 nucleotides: TGCAGCGCTTCGACAGGGGTATTGGGCGAGCAGTACTTC. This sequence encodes CSASTGVLGEQYF.